Reported below is one T cell receptor (beta chain). No antigen is known for it. The sample is drawn from a study of cytomegalovirus exposure and HLA in healthy donors. This CDR3 comprises 15 residues. The V and J ends lost 0 bases and 2 bases, in that order; junction bases with no gene match: 1. CDR1 MGHRA and CDR2 YSYEKL come from the germline V gene. The PCR ran on 60 Vbeta and 13 Jbeta primers. Generated by immunoSEQ multiplex PCR, the TCRdb table keeps only in-frame clones and is missing some. The sample yields about 89,000 clones, about 89% seen once. Findings of the study overall: Several of the most significant clusters appeared linked to common viral pathogens, based on a later analysis. Later genetic work tied a missense DCLRE1C variant to beta-chain V and J trimming. Indistinguishable V segments, including TRBV6-2 and TRBV6-3, were excluded.

The genes are TRBV4-1 and TRBJ2-1, with 7 nucleotides matching TRBD1. The sequence was collected from a young man in good health and CMV-seropositive. Sequencing was done on a sample of PBMCs. CDR3: CASSQDGTAYNEQFF. The CDR3 bases are TGCGCCAGCAGCCAAGATGGGACAGCCTACAATGAGCAGTTCTTC.